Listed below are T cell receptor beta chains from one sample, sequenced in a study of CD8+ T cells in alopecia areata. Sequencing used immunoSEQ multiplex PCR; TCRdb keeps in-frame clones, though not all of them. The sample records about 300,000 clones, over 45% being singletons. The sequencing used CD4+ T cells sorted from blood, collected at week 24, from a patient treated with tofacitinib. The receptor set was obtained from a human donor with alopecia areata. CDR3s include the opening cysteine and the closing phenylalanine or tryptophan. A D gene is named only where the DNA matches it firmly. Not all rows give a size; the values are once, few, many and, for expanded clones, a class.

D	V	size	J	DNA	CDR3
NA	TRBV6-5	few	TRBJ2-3	TGTGCCAGCAGTACGACCGGGAGCCCTACGCAGTATTTT	CASSTTGSPTQYF
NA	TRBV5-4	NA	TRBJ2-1	TGTGCCAGCACCCTCGGGACTCGACCTAACAATGAGCAGTTCTTC	CASTLGTRPNNEQFF
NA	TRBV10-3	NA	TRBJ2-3	TGTGCCATCAGTGAGTCGATAAGGGGGGCAGATACGCAGTATTTT	CAISESIRGADTQYF
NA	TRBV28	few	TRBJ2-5	TGTGCCAGCAGTTTGTCGAGGGACCAAGAGACCCAGTACTTC	CASSLSRDQETQYF
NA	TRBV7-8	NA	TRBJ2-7	TGTGCCAGCAGTTACGACAGGACGCCCTCCTACGAGCAGTACTTC	CASSYDRTPSYEQYF
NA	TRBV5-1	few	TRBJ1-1	TGCGCCAGCAGCTTTCAGGGAGAGAACACTGAAGCTTTCTTT	CASSFQGENTEAFF
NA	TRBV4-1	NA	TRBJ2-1	TGCGCCAGCAGCCAAGATGTTTCCCCCAATGAGCAGTTCTTC	CASSQDVSPNEQFF
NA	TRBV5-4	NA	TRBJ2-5	TGTGCCAGCAGCTTGGCTCAGGGGGGATGGGAGACCCAGTACTTC	CASSLAQGGWETQYF
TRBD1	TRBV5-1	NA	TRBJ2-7	TGCGCCAGCAGCTTGGAGGGGACAGGGGGATTGGACTCCTACGAGCAGTACTTC	CASSLEGTGGLDSYEQYF
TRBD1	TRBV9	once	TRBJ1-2	TGTGCCAGCAGCCCTAAGGACAGGTCTGACTATGGCTACACCTTC	CASSPKDRSDYGYTF
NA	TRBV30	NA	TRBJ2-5	TGTGCCTGGACTGACAGCCAAGAGACCCAGTACTTC	CAWTDSQETQYF
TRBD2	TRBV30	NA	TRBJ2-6	TGTGCCTGGAGTGTACTCAATCCGGGGGGGACTGGGGCCAACGTCCTGACTTTC	CAWSVLNPGGTGANVLTF
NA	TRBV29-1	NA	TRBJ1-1	TGCAGCGTTGGGCCTGGCACTGAAGCTTTCTTT	CSVGPGTEAFF
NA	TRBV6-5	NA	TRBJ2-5	TGTGCCACAGCGGGTGGAGAGACCCAGTACTTC	CATAGGETQYF
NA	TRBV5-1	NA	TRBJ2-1	TGCGCCAGCAGCTTGGCCGGGGCAGGGGTAGGGTTCGATGAGCAGTTCTTC	CASSLAGAGVGFDEQFF
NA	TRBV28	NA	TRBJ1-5	TGTGCCAGCAGTGCCACAAATAGCAATCAGCCCCAGCATTTT	CASSATNSNQPQHF
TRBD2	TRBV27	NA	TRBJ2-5	TGTGCCAGCAGTCCCCGGGGGGACGCGTATGAGACCCAGTACTTC	CASSPRGDAYETQYF
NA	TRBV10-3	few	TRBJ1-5	TGTGCCATCAGTGATGTGGGGGGAGGTAATCAGCCCCAGCATTTT	CAISDVGGGNQPQHF
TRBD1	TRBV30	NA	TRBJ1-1	TGTGCCTGGAGTCCTTGGACAGGGGGCAGGATGAACACTGAAGCTTTCTTT	CAWSPWTGGRMNTEAFF
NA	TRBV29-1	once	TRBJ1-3	TGCAGCCTCACGACGGGAAACACCATATATTTT	CSLTTGNTIYF
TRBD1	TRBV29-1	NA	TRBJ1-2	TGCAGCGTCGGGAGGACAGGGGACTATAGCTACACCTTC	CSVGRTGDYSYTF
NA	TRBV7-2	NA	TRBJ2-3	TGTGCCAGCAGCTTAGGGCCCCCTGGCGGGGAAGGTACGCAGTATTTT	CASSLGPPGGEGTQYF
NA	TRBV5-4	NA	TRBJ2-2	TGTGCCAGCAGCCCTACTAGGGACACCGGGGAGCTGTTTTTT	CASSPTRDTGELFF
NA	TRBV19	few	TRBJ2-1	TGTGCCAGTAGTATGGAGGGGGGTGCTTACAATGAGCAGTTCTTC	CASSMEGGAYNEQFF
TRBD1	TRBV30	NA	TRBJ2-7	TGTGCCTGGAGGGTTTGGGGACAGGGGCTTTCTTCCTACGAGCAGTACTTC	CAWRVWGQGLSSYEQYF
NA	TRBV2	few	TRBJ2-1	TGTGCCAGCAGTGTGATTGAGCAGTTCTTC	CASSVIEQFF
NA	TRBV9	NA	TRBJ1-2	TGTGCCAGCAGCGGCCCCCGGCCCCACCCGAATGGCTACACCTTC	CASSGPRPHPNGYTF
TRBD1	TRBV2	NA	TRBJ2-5	TGTGCCAGCTGTGGGACAGGGGAGACCCAGTACTTC	CASCGTGETQYF
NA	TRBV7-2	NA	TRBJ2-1	TGTGCCAGCAGCGCGCCTGGGGGCCCCTACAATGAGCAGTTCTTC	CASSAPGGPYNEQFF
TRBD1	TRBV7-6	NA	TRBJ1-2	TGTGCCAGCAGCTCGACTTCAGGGGGCGAGGTCGGCTACACCTTC	CASSSTSGGEVGYTF
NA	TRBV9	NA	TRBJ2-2	TGTGCCAGCAGCGTAGCCGGGAACACCGGGGAGCTGTTTTTT	CASSVAGNTGELFF
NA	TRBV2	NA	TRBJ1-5	TGTGCCAGCAGTGGCCCCGAGGGCAATCAGCCCCAGCATTTT	CASSGPEGNQPQHF
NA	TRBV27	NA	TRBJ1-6	TGTGCCAGCAGCGTTCAGGGCCGAACTAGCTCCTATAATTCACCCCTCCACTTT	CASSVQGRTSSYNSPLHF
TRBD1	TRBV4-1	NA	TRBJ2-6	TGCGCCAGCAGCCTCGCCCCGGGCAGGGGGAACGGGGCCAACGTCCTGACTTTC	CASSLAPGRGNGANVLTF
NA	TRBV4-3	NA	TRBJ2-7	TGCGCCAGCAGCCAGGACAGCTCCTACGAGCAGTACTTC	CASSQDSSYEQYF
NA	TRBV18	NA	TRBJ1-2	TGTGCCAGCTCACCTGCGACTGAAGACGGCTACACCTTC	CASSPATEDGYTF
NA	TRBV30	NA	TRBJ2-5	TGTGCCTGGAGTGTCGGGCAGGGTAAGGGCGAGACCCAGTACTTC	CAWSVGQGKGETQYF
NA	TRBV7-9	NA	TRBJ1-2	TGTGCCAGCAGCTTAGGTGGTGTGCTGTCTCATGGCTACACCTTC	CASSLGGVLSHGYTF
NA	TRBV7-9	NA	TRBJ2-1	TGTGCCAGCAGCTTAAGGTCGCCTACTACGTCCCTTTACAATGAGCAGTTCTTC	CASSLRSPTTSLYNEQFF
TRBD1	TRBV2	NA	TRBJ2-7	TGTGCCACCTTAGGGGACAGGGTCGCCGAGCAGTACTTC	CATLGDRVAEQYF
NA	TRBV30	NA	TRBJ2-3	TGTGCCTGGAGTGTACGCCACACAGATACGCAGTATTTT	CAWSVRHTDTQYF
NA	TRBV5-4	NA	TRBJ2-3	TGTGCCAGCAGCTTGGGGGCAGCCCGGAGCACAGATACGCAGTATTTT	CASSLGAARSTDTQYF
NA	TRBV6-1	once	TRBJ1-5	TGTGCCAGTCTGGACAGATATAGCAATCAGCCCCAGCATTTT	CASLDRYSNQPQHF
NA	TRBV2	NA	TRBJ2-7	TGTGCCGTCAGCAAGGACAACTCCTACGAGCAGTACTTC	CAVSKDNSYEQYF
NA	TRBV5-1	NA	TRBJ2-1	TGCGCCAGCAGCTTGTTAGGGGGTGAGCAGTTCTTC	CASSLLGGEQFF
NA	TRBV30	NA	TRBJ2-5	TGTGCCTGGGGGGACGTCCGAGGAGGGACCCAGTACTTC	CAWGDVRGGTQYF
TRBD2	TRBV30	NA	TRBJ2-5	TGTGCCTGGTCTGGGGGGGGACCGTACCAAGAGACCCAGTACTTC	CAWSGGGPYQETQYF
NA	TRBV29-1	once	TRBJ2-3	TGCAGCGTTGGGGGCTCAGCGGGCCCCACAGATACGCAGTATTTT	CSVGGSAGPTDTQYF
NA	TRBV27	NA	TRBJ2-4	TGTGCCAGCAGTCCCATGGGGGGCCTAGCCAAAAACATTCAGTACTTC	CASSPMGGLAKNIQYF
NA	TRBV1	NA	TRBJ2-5	TGCACCAGCAGCCTCCAAACCTGTATGGCCGCTAAGTACCAAGAGACCCAGTACTTC	CTSSLQTCMAAKYQETQYF
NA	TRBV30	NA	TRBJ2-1	TGTGCCTGGAGTCCCGGGGTTTCGAACTACAATGAGCAGTTCTTC	CAWSPGVSNYNEQFF